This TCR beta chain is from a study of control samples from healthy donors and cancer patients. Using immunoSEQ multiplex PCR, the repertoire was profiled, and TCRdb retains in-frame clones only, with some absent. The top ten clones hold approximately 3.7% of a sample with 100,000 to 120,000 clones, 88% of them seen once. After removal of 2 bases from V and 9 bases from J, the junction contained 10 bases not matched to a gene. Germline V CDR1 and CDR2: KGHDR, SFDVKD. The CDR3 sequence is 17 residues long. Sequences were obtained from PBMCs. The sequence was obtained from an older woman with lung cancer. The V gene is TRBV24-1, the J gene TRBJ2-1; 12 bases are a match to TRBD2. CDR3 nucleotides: TGTGCCACCAGTGATTCGCGACTAGCGGGAGAGGTGGGTGAGCAGTTCTTC. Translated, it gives CATSDSRLAGEVGEQFF.